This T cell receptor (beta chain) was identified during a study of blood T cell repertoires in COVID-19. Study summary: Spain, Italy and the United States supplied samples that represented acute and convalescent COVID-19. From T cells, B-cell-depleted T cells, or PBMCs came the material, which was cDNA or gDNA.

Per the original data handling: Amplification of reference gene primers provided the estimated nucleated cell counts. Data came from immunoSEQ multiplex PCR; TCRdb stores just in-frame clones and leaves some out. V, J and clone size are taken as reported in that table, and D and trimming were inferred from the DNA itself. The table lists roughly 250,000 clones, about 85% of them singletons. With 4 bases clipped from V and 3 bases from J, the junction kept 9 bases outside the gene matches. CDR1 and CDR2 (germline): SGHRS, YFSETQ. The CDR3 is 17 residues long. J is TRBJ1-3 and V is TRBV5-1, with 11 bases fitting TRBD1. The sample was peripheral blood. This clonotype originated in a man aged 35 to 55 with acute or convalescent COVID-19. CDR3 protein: CASSLEWTGGGGNTIYF. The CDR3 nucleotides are TGCGCCAGCAGCCTCGAATGGACAGGGGGCGGTGGAAACACCATATATTTT.